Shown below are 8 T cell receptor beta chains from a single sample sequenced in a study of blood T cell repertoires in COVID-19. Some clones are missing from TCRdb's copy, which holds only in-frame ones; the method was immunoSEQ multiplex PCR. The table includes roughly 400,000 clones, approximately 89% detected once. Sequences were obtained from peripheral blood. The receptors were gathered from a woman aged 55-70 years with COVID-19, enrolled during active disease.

This CDR3 reads CASSPSQGALAEAFF. The DNA for the CDR3 is TGTGCCAGCAGCCCGTCCCAGGGGGCGCTGGCTGAAGCTTTCTTT. The J gene is TRBJ1-1, the V gene TRBV11-3; 8 nucleotides match TRBD1. The trim removed 5 bases at V and 6 bases at J, leaving 11 bases unmatched. There are 15 residues in the CDR3. From germline, CDR1 is SGHNT and CDR2 YENEEA.

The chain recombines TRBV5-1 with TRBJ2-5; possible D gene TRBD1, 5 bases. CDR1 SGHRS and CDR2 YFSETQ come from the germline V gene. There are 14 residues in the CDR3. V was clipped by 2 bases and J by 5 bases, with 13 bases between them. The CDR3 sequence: CASSLGRERETQYF. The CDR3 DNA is TGCGCCAGCAGCTTAGGCAGGGAACGCGAGACCCAGTACTTC.

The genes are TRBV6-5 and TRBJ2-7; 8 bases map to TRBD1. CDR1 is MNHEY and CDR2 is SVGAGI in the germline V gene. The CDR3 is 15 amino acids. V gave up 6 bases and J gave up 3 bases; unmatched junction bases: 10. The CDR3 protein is CASSQRSGTGYEQYF. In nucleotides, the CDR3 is TGTGCCAGCAGCCAGAGGTCCGGGACAGGCTACGAGCAGTACTTC.

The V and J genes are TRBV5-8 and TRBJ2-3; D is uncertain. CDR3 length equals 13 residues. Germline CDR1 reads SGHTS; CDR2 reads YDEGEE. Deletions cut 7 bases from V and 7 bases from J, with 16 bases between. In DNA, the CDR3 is TGTGCCAGCGGAGAGGTTGCCTGGAATACGCAGTATTTT. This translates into CASGEVAWNTQYF.

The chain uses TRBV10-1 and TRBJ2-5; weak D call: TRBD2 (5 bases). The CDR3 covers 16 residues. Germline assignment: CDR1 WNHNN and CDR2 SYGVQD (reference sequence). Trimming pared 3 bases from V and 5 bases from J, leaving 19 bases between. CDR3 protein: CASSDSVGRLSETQYF. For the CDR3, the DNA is TGCGCCAGCAGTGATTCGGTGGGGAGACTGTCGGAGACCCAGTACTTC.

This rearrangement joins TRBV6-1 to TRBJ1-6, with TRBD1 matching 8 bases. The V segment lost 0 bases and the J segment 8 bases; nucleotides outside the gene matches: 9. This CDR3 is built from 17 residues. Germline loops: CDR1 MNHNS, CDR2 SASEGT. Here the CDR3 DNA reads TGTGCCAGCAGTGAAGCCCGCGGACAGGGCATGCATTCACCCCTCCACTTT. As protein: CASSEARGQGMHSPLHF.

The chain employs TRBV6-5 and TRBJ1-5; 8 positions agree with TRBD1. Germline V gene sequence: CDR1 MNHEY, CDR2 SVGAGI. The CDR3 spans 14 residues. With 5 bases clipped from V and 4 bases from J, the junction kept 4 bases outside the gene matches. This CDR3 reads CASSLDRGNQPQHF. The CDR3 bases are TGTGCCAGCAGTCTCGACAGGGGAAATCAGCCCCAGCATTTT.

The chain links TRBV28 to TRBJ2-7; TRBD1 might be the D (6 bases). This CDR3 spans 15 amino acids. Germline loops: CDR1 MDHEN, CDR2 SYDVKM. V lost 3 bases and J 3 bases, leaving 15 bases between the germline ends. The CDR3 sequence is CASSFQGQRNYEQYF. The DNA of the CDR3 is TGTGCCAGCAGTTTCCAAGGACAGAGAAACTACGAGCAGTACTTC. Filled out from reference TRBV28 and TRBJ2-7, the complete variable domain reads DVKVTQSSRYLVKRTGEKVFLECVQDMDHENMFWYRQDPGLGLRLIYFSYDVKMKEKGDIPEGYSVSREKKERFSLILESASTNQTSMYLCASSFQGQRNYEQYFGPGTRLTVT.